Shown below are 17 T cell receptor beta chains from a single sample sequenced in a study of cytomegalovirus exposure and HLA in healthy donors (dated by TCRdb to the late 2010s). The library was built by means of the immunoSEQ multiplex PCR assay. A mixture of 60 forward primers for TCR Vbeta segments and 13 reverse primers for TCR Jbeta segments was used in the multiplex PCR. Entries here come from immuneACCESS through TCRdb and include only in-frame sequences with V and J called. Some clones fail to appear in such tables; in the studies checked, an unresolved V gene covers under half of the shortfall, and the cause of the remainder is unknown. Across this sample there are 200,000 to 250,000 clones, with approximately 82% seen only once. The ten largest clones capture approximately 0.62% of the sample. Sequences were obtained from PBMCs. All receptors derive from a woman in her thirties or forties in good health and CMV-seronegative.

This chain joins TRBV9 and TRBJ2-1, with D possibly matching TRBD2 (5 bases). V lost 4 bases and J lost 7, with 12 bases in between. The CDR3 totals 13 residues. Germline CDR1 and CDR2: SGDLS and YYNGEE. The chain's CDR3 is CASSPGGRNEQFF. The CDR3 DNA reads as TGTGCCAGCAGCCCTGGAGGTAGGAATGAGCAGTTCTTC.

On this clone: Other DNA sequences in this sample translate to the same CDR3. This chain connects TRBV5-1 to TRBJ2-2; 11 nucleotides match TRBD2. CDR1 and CDR2 (germline): SGHRS, YFSETQ. The CDR3 loop spans 17 amino acids. The ends lost 3 bases at V and 6 bases at J; junction bases unmatched: 10. CDR3 protein: CASSSGLAGGSSGELFF. The CDR3 bases are TGCGCCAGCAGCTCGGGGCTAGCGGGGGGAAGTTCCGGGGAGCTGTTTTTT.

The genes are TRBV7-9 and TRBJ2-5, with D perhaps TRBD2 (5 bases). The J call is doubtful: the DNA matches TRBJ2-7 better. Per the germline V gene, CDR1 is SEHNR and CDR2 is FQNEAQ (reference sequence). This CDR3 has 12 amino acids. The CDR3 DNA reads TGTGCCAGCCGGGGTTCTACGTACGAGCAGTACTTC. This gives the protein CASRGSTYEQYF.

This sequence joins TRBV7-2 and TRBJ2-5; D unresolved. The better agreement between TRBJ2-7 and the DNA end casts doubt on the J call. The CDR3 contains 13 residues. Germline-derived CDR1 and CDR2 are SGHTA and FQGNSA. CDR3 sequence reads: CASSFTKSHEQYF. The CDR3 bases are TGTGCCAGCAGCTTTACCAAAAGCCACGAGCAGTACTTC.

V and J are TRBV5-4 and TRBJ1-2; D may be TRBD1 (6 bases). The CDR3 runs 14 residues. Trimming shortened V by 4 bases and J by 4 bases, and 14 bases separated the two germline ends. CDR1 and CDR2 (germline): SGHNT, YYREEE (reference sequence). Here the CDR3 reads CASSPLGGPYGYTF. In nucleotides, the CDR3 is TGTGCCAGCAGCCCACTCGGGGGGCCCTATGGCTACACCTTC.

The chain recombines TRBV9 with TRBJ2-3, with 9 bases lining up with TRBD2. The germline V gene has CDR1 SGDLS and CDR2 YYNGEE. The CDR3 runs 16 residues. V trimming: 3 bases; J trimming: 2 bases; junction bases outside the gene matches: 7. This chain's CDR3 is CASSEPSGVPTDTQYF. Here the CDR3 DNA reads TGTGCCAGCAGCGAGCCTAGCGGGGTCCCCACAGATACGCAGTATTTT.

The chain couples TRBV7-6 to TRBJ2-7; possibly TRBD1 for D (6 bases). V was pared by 2 bases and J by 3 bases, with 14 bases between. The CDR3 is made up of 15 amino acids. CDR1 is SGHVS and CDR2 is FNYEAQ in the germline V gene. The DNA for the CDR3 is TGTGCCAGCAGCTTAAGGGGCAGGGGTAGCTACGAGCAGTACTTC. This codes for CASSLRGRGSYEQYF. Complete variable domain (other parts from reference TRBV7-6 and TRBJ2-7): GAGVSQSPRYKVTKRGQDVALRCDPISGHVSLYWYRQALGQGPEFLTYFNYEAQQDKSGLPNDRFSAERPEGSISTLTIQRTEQRDSAMYRCASSLRGRGSYEQYFGPGTRLTVT.

The chain uses TRBV15 and TRBJ2-5; 8 bases map to TRBD1. This CDR3 contains 15 residues. V trimming: 5 bases; J trimming: 5 bases; junction bases outside the gene matches: 10. Germline values: CDR1 LNHNV, CDR2 YYDKDF (reference sequence). This CDR3 is CATSPDRALGETQYF. For the CDR3, the DNA is TGTGCCACCAGCCCGGACAGGGCCTTGGGGGAGACCCAGTACTTC.

The rearrangement links TRBV4-1 to TRBJ2-6; 7 positions agree with TRBD2. After removal of 1 base from V and 1 base from J, the junction contained 1 base not matched to a gene. The CDR3 runs to 16 residues. The germline gives CDR1 MGHRA, CDR2 YSYEKL. The CDR3 DNA is TGCGCCAGCAGCCAAGTAGCGGGTTCTGGGGCCAACGTCCTGACTTTC. This translates into CASSQVAGSGANVLTF.

CDR3 nucleotides: TGTGCCAGCAGCTTACAGGGGCGAGAGACCCAGTACTTC. This codes for CASSLQGRETQYF. The chain carries TRBV7-2 and TRBJ2-5, with D possibly being TRBD1 (6 bases). V lost 2 bases, J lost 4 bases, and 8 bases lay in between. In germline, CDR1 is SGHTA, CDR2 FQGNSA. This CDR3 is built from 13 residues.

About this clone itself: Other DNA sequences in this sample translate to the same CDR3. The rearrangement uses TRBV4-3 and TRBJ2-5; 7 bases line up with TRBD1. The trim removed 3 bases at V and 11 bases at J, leaving 12 bases unmatched. The V gene's germline CDR1 is LGHNA and CDR2 YSLEER. This CDR3 is built from 14 residues. CDR3 in amino acids: CASSQGQRLGEQYF. The DNA of the CDR3 is TGCGCCAGCAGCCAGGGACAGCGTTTAGGGGAGCAGTACTTC.

The chain is built from TRBV7-9 and TRBJ1-2; D unresolved. The V gene's germline CDR1 is SEHNR and CDR2 FQNEAQ (reference sequence). The CDR3 is 12 amino acids. Trimming pared 2 bases from V and 5 bases from J, leaving 6 bases between. The CDR3: CASSLTPYGYTF. The DNA of the CDR3 is TGTGCCAGCAGCTTAACACCATATGGCTACACCTTC. Using reference TRBV7-9 and TRBJ1-2 for the parts outside the CDR3, the full variable domain is DTGVSQNPRHKITKRGQNVTFRCDPISEHNRLYWYRQTLGQGPEFLTYFQNEAQLEKSRLLSDRFSAERPKGSFSTLEIQRTEQGDSAMYLCASSLTPYGYTFGSGTRLTVV.

This chain links TRBV7-2 with TRBJ2-3; D possibly corresponds to TRBD1 (6 bases). CDR1 SGHTA and CDR2 FQGNSA come from the germline V gene. V was trimmed by 2 bases and J by 3 bases, leaving 12 bases between them. There are 15 residues in the CDR3. CDR3 amino acids: CASSLTGISTDTQYF. The CDR3 nucleotides read TGTGCCAGCAGCTTAACAGGGATCAGTACAGATACGCAGTATTTT.

The genes are TRBV10-3 and TRBJ2-7, with TRBD2 as a possible D gene (7 bases). This CDR3 is 13 amino acids long. V dropped 8 bases and J dropped 4 bases, with 15 bases sitting between them. From germline, CDR1 is ENHRY and CDR2 SYGVKD. In nucleotides, the CDR3 is TGTGCCATCGGAGCCGGGGGGCGGTACGAGCAGTACTTC. This translates into CAIGAGGRYEQYF.

As concerns this clone: The conserved phenylalanine or tryptophan is not found at the CDR3 terminus, so this likely reflects a read error. The CDR3 sequence: CASSLASRGGTDTQYL. CDR3 coding DNA: TGCGCCAGCAGCTTGGCATCCAGGGGTGGGACAGATACGCAGTATCTT. V and J are TRBV5-1 and TRBJ2-3; a possible D gene is TRBD1 (6 bases). The CDR3 extends over 16 amino acids. The germline gives CDR1 SGHRS, CDR2 YFSETQ. Trimming removed 0 bases at V and 3 bases at J, with 14 bases between.

CDR3 nucleotides: TGTGCCAGCAGTTTATCGTTTGGCAGGGTGGGCGAGACCCAGTACTTC. It is translated as CASSLSFGRVGETQYF. V is TRBV27 and J is TRBJ2-5; D perhaps matches TRBD1 (5 bases). The germline V gene encodes CDR1 MNHEY and CDR2 SMNVEV (reference sequence). The V end lost 0 bases, the J end lost 5 bases, and 16 bases lay between the germline ends. This CDR3 has 16 residues.

DNA of the CDR3: TGTGCCAGCAGCCTATCGGGAGGTAGCGGCCCATGGTACTTC. Amino acid sequence: CASSLSGGSGPWYF. V gene TRBV7-2 combines with J gene TRBJ2-5; TRBD2 agrees at 7 bases. CDR1 and CDR2 from the germline V gene are SGHTA and FQGNSA. The CDR3 spans 14 residues. J lost 13 bases, V lost 5 bases, and 16 bases had no gene match.